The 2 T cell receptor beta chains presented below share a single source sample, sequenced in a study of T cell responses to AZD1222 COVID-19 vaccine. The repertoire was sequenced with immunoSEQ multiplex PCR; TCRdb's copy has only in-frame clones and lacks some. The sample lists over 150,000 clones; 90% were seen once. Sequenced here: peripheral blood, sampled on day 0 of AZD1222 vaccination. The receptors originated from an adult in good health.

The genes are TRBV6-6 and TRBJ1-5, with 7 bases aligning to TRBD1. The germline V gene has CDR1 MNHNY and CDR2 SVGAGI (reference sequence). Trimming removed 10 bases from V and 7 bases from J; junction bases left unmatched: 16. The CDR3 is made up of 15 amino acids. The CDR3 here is CATKIYDRANQPQHF. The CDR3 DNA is TGTGCCACCAAGATCTATGACAGGGCGAACCAGCCCCAGCATTTT.

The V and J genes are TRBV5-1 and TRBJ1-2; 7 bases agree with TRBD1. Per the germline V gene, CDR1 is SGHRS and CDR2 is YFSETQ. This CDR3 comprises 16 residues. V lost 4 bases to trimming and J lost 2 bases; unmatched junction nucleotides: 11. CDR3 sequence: CASSPGTARGNYGYTF. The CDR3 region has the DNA TGCGCCAGCAGCCCAGGGACAGCTAGAGGGAACTATGGCTACACCTTC.